This T cell receptor beta chain was observed in a study of cytomegalovirus exposure and HLA in healthy donors listed by TCRdb under 2017. Turning to the overall study: An earlier analysis of some 620 of the donors reported 250 to 300 Gb of sequence data and around 100 million unique TCR beta sequences obtained from roughly 170 million T cells. Four to six DR-DQ haplotypes were handled as single units for association and clustering, since linkage in the cohort was strong. In an earlier analysis of 500 to 650 of the donors, high-throughput TCR beta sequencing was used to judge whether each TCR beta V gene segment behaved as functional or pseudogenic. A later analysis re-analyzed previously published TCR beta repertoires from 650 to 800 donors and added high-resolution HLA genotyping to study TCR occurrence patterns. Genome-wide SNP genotypes for about 65% of the 666 donors were used in a later genetic analysis, which treated that subset as a discovery cohort. The later analysis used no new phenotypic data to find candidate immune exposures, relying instead on TCR beta sequences and their occurrence across donors. Roughly 300 gigabases of sequencing data and roughly 80 million unique TCR sequences made up an early release that covered several hundred HLA-typed donors. Among the roughly 380 genotyped donors, around 81% belonged to the genetic ancestry cluster associated with self-reported Caucasian donors. The study aimed to test whether cataloging public T cell receptors could reveal signatures of past pathogen exposure. Using immunosequencing, the study profiled T cell repertoires from roughly 650 subjects and related those repertoires to cytomegalovirus serostatus. Every repertoire in the discovery cohort had been generated on one and the same sequencing platform. The study combined high-throughput TCR immunosequencing, statistical association of individual TCRs with disease status, and machine learning to predict cytomegalovirus infection status. Class I and class II HLA loci were covered by the typing at four-digit resolution. Besides the first cohort of more than 650 subjects, a separate validation cohort made up of roughly 120 different subjects was used. On average, about 240,000 unique TCR beta nucleotide sequences were sequenced per donor among 398 genotyped donors of the cohort, with roughly 18% of those sequences being non-productive. Donor age, sex, ethnicity and CMV serostatus were compiled alongside the repertoire data. The number of donors typed differed by locus, with about 620-630 for A, B, C, DRB1 and DQB1, about 500 for DQA1, approximately 580 for DPA1, and around 460 for DPB1. Overall results and qualifications from the work: A later genetic analysis associated a missense DCLRE1C variant with V-gene and J-gene trimming of TCR beta chains, and an independent cohort replicated the association. According to a later analysis, parvovirus B19, influenza, CMV and Epstein-Barr virus appeared linked to several top co-occurrence clusters. In a later analysis, some 17,000 TCR beta sequences were associated with specific HLA alleles at a false discovery rate of 0.05. This cohort had only TCR beta chains sequenced, and the lack of alpha or paired-chain data limited which features could be detected. The 87-base-pair reads could not distinguish some IMGT-functional V segments, including TRBV6-2 and TRBV6-3, so those segments were excluded. Across donors, most TCR sequences were observed very rarely, whereas some public TCRs were present in many individuals. In a later analysis, HLA-associated TCR beta chains were found to be more clonally expanded and to have lower generation probabilities than equally common non-associated chains. Roughly 17 rarely observed V segments, including chromosome 9 orphons, were excluded from the earlier analysis of about 600 of the donors because counts were too low. A later genetic analysis reported fewer N-insertions in productive TCRs among donors in an Asian-associated ancestry cluster than the roughly 700-donor mean. The presence/absence analyses assumed that sequencing depth was roughly uniform across donors, and that assumption may not be true. A further reported finding was that TCR beta sequences accurately predicted the HLA-A and HLA-B alleles for most subjects in the first cohort. Correlated functional status among segregating V segments might reflect linkage disequilibrium, but an unknown experimental factor could not be ruled out. The only immune exposure information available for the cohort was CMV serostatus. According to a later analysis, most CMV-associated TCR beta chains appeared to be HLA-restricted, and the HLA associations seemed to be driven largely by CMV exposure. A later analysis found that TCR association rates varied across HLA loci, with DRB1 alleles showing the most associated TCRs and HLA-C alleles the fewest. In the study, around 150 TCR beta chains were listed as associated with cytomegalovirus. According to the authors, the approach could potentially be generalized to other disease states and immunological phenotypes. When HLA alleles, especially DR and DQ, strongly co-occurred, TCR associations were difficult to assign to individual alleles. The classifier was reported to diagnose cytomegalovirus status with high specificity and sensitivity in both the original cohort and the validation cohort. An earlier analysis of approximately 590 of the donors showed that most TCR beta V segments appeared in productive rearrangements either about 87% or about 30% of the time, which broadly matched IMGT annotations. Because HLA typing was missing for some donors at each locus, association tests included only the typed subset. A cluster of highly shared sequence variants was judged likely to represent a technical artifact of the sequencing pipeline. In vitro tests confirmed that a few of the cytomegalovirus-associated TCR beta chains recognize cytomegalovirus antigens.

The method was the immunoSEQ multiplex PCR assay. For the multiplex PCR, a mixture combining 60 forward primers for TCR Vbeta segments and 13 reverse primers for TCR Jbeta segments was used. A multiplex PCR assay on genomic DNA amplified the CDR3 region of rearranged TCR beta genes. The Illumina HiSeq System was used to sequence the amplified TCR beta libraries as 87-base-pair reads. The authors processed their data as follows. A later analysis counted approximately 84 million unique TCR beta chains across the 550 to 800 repertoires, and around 9.9 million of these chains were shared by at least two donors. To remove PCR and sequencing errors, raw reads were error-corrected and collapsed into unique sequences using a nearest-neighbor algorithm that merged closely related sequences. V, D and J gene segments were assigned by aligning CDR3 sequences to IMGT reference sequences. Each retained sequence needed at least a six-nucleotide match to both a V gene segment and a J gene segment. Rearrangements were called productive when the CDR3 lacked stop codons and stayed in frame with V and J; all others were non-productive. Following IMGT convention, CDR3 was defined as the stretch from the second conserved V-encoded cysteine to the conserved J-encoded phenylalanine. Sequences without an unambiguous match to a single V gene segment were excluded from the earlier analysis of about 630 of the donors. In an earlier analysis of 587 of the donors, a V segment was called functional when productive rearrangements were above 56.7%, and segregating when the standard deviation between donors exceeded 5%. A statistical classification framework was developed to diagnose cytomegalovirus status using the catalog of TCR beta chain sequences. In a later analysis, V and J genes were assigned by comparing TCR nucleotide sequences against IMGT/GENE-DB human TR gene sequences. The TCRdist pipeline was used in a later analysis to assign CDR3 sequences and most-parsimonious VDJ recombination scenarios. In a later analysis, each TCR beta chain was defined by its CDR3 amino acid sequence together with its V-gene family, and reads lacking a unique V-gene family were excluded. As a way to deal with suspected cross-contamination and a sequencing artifact, a later analysis dropped over 550 nucleotide sequences that were highly shared and had low generation probability. In a later analysis, a clonal expansion index for each public chain was calculated from normalized within-repertoire ranks of inferred template counts. In a later analysis, generation probabilities were computed with a VDJ recombination model fitted to out-of-frame rearrangements, and the resulting probabilities were checked against IGoR. In a later analysis, TCR-TCR, TCR-HLA and TCR-CMV co-occurrence was scored with hypergeometric tests, and a repertoire-size bias correction was applied to TCR pairs. In a later analysis, false discovery rates were estimated by permuting HLA or CMV assignments 20 times. In a later analysis, co-occurring TCRs were grouped with DBSCAN, and TCRdist sequence similarity was added when clustering was performed within HLA-allele-positive subsets. Repertoires with fewer than 30,000 or more than 120,000 public chains, plus five repertoires with anomalous nucleotide sharing, were excluded from co-occurrence clustering. TCRdb provides this immuneACCESS table in a form limited to in-frame rearrangements. Some clones are lacking; in checked studies, under half of them reflect an unresolved V gene, and why the rest are absent is not known. That table is the source of V, J and clone size, and D and trimming were worked out from the DNA. Counted in this sample were 150,000 to 200,000 clones; approximately 80% of them appeared once. 11% to 15% of the sample rests with the top ten.

In total, approximately 690 healthy bone marrow donors made up the cohort. Cohort members were all nominally healthy when sampled, although unrecorded immune exposures were likely present. The donor tested CMV seropositive and was one of the 289 seropositive cohort members. Each donor provided a peripheral blood sample, and peripheral blood mononuclear cells were used for TCR beta sequencing. The Qiagen DNeasy Blood Extraction Kit was used to extract genomic DNA from the blood cell samples. Per the germline V gene, SNHLY is the CDR1 and FYNNEI is the CDR2. V is pared back by 2 bases and J by 0 bases, with 6 bases lying between the germline termini. There are 14 amino acids in the CDR3, from cysteine to phenylalanine inclusive. The sequence is cut down to CDR3 DNA, 42 bases in frame from base 1. Note on this clone: Its antigen remains undetermined. No per-base quality is available; no much larger clone lies one base away.

Rearrangement joined TRBV2 to TRBJ2-3; a confident D gene designation cannot be given. The specimen was PBMCs. The TCR originated in a woman in her twenties or thirties in good health and CMV-seropositive. The nucleotides are TGTGCCAGCAGTGAACTGGCCAGCACAGATACGCAGTATTTT. Its amino acids are CASSELASTDTQYF.